This T cell receptor (beta chain) was identified during a study of T cell repertoires in ileal Crohn's disease. The table came from immunoSEQ multiplex PCR; TCRdb's copy has only in-frame clones and leaves some out. The sample has more than 10,000 clones, about 80% seen once. Noted time point: neoterminal ileum biopsy at postoperative endoscopy, about 6 months after surgery. The CDR3 length is 12 residues. The germline V gene encodes CDR1 SQVTM and CDR2 ANQGSEA. V was cut by 6 bases and J by 1 base, with 9 bases left in between. The sequenced material came from ileal tissue. The chain is built from TRBV29-1 and TRBJ1-1; D is unclear. The TCR originated in an adult with Crohn's disease. As DNA, the CDR3 is TGCAGCGTCGGACGGGAGAACACTGAAGCTTTCTTT. It yields the protein CSVGRENTEAFF.